The source of this T cell receptor (beta chain) is a study of blood T cell repertoires in COVID-19. The V end was cut by 4 bases, the J end by 4 bases, with 8 bases between. CDR1 and CDR2 (germline): SGHTA, FQGTGA. This CDR3 spans 14 amino acids. Profiling relied on immunoSEQ multiplex PCR, and the TCRdb table lists in-frame clones only, not all of them. The data show some 300,000 clones, with 88% seen just once and 6.9% held by the top ten. The specimen was peripheral blood. The sequence was collected from a woman aged 25 to 39 who had recovered from COVID-19. This chain connects TRBV7-3 to TRBJ1-6, with D possibly matching TRBD1 (6 bases). The CDR3 nucleotides read TGTGCCAGCAGCTCACAGGGATATAATTCACCCCTCCACTTT. Its protein is CASSSQGYNSPLHF.